This paragraph covers one T cell receptor (beta chain) sequence. No antigen is known for it. The sample is drawn from a study of T cell repertoires in cytomegalovirus infection. Study-wide context: Selected CMV epitopes included recently identified HLA-C-restricted ones as well as well-studied HLA-B-restricted ones. Carrying CMV and the relevant HLA type showed in public TCR beta signatures.

Study-wide results and caveats: The study found HLA-C-restricted CMV-specific TCR beta clonotypes dominating the ex vivo response. Summed frequency of public TCR beta families distinguished CMV carriers with the relevant HLA.

TCRdb redid the calling of the reads with MiXCR, one entry per CDR3 protein. Here the sample spans around 900,000 distinct CDR3 sequences, 31% being singletons. The material was cultured CD8+ T cells from PBMCs, obtained from culture after CMV antigen stimulation. The sequence was obtained from a human donor in good health (CMV status not recorded). Some clones in this sample may be carry-over from other donors' samples.

CDR3 bases: TGTGCCAGCTCCCCTTTTCTGTGGGACAAAGCTTTAGAGACCCAGTACTTC. It is translated as CASSPFLWDKALETQYF. The chain couples TRBV12-3 or TRBV12-4 to TRBJ2-5; D might be TRBD1 (6 bases). This CDR3 has 17 amino acids. Trimming removed 8 bases at V and 4 bases at J, with 26 bases between.